This TCR beta chain was identified in a study of blood T cell repertoires in COVID-19. At the level of the study: T cells, B-cell-depleted T cells, or PBMCs provided the cDNA or gDNA that served as material.

In the original workflow: Reference gene primer amplification in the assay estimated nucleated cell counts. The table came from immunoSEQ multiplex PCR; TCRdb's copy has only in-frame clones and leaves some out. D and trimming come from the DNA, and the V and J calls and clone size come from that table. The profile shows around 150,000 clones, about 80% of them singletons. Trimming shortened V by 3 bases and J by 4 bases, and 7 bases separated the two germline ends. The CDR3 consists of 12 residues. Germline lookup yields CDR1 SGHKS and CDR2 YYEKEE (reference sequence). This clonotype was sampled from a man aged 65-85 years with acute or convalescent COVID-19. Sequenced material: peripheral blood. The V gene is TRBV5-5, the J gene TRBJ2-5; a possible D gene is TRBD2 (5 bases). CDR3 DNA: TGTGCCAGCAGCTGGGGAGCAGAGACCCAGTACTTC. Its translation: CASSWGAETQYF.